Each of the 27 T cell receptor beta chains below was sequenced from the same sample in a study of blood T cell repertoires in COVID-19. Assay: immunoSEQ multiplex PCR; the TCRdb copy retains only in-frame clones and omits some. The table lists 150,000 to 200,000 clones, 70% to 90% of them singletons. Sequences were obtained from peripheral blood. The source of these receptors is a woman over 75 in a cohort sampled during active or convalescent COVID-19.

The chain joins TRBV29-1 to TRBJ2-1; 9 bases agree with TRBD2. The CDR3 is 15 residues long. V lost 0 bases and J lost 5; bases outside the gene matches: 5. CDR1 and CDR2 (germline): SQVTM, ANQGSEA. Written as DNA, the CDR3 is TGCAGCGTTGAAGAAGGTAGCGGGAGAGACAATGAGCAGTTCTTC. Amino acid sequence: CSVEEGSGRDNEQFF.

This sequence joins TRBV5-8 and TRBJ1-5; D is possibly TRBD1 (5 bases). The germline V and J ends were trimmed by 3 bases and 4 bases, with 11 bases remaining between them. CDR1 is SGHTS, CDR2 YDEGEE, per germline. The CDR3 runs 14 residues. CDR3 in amino acids: CASSSWTSNQPQHF. CDR3 nucleotide sequence: TGTGCCAGCAGCTCCTGGACATCTAATCAGCCCCAGCATTTT. The variable domain in full, with the rest retrieved from reference TRBV5-8 and TRBJ1-5, is EAGVTQSPTHLIKTRGQQATLRCSPISGHTSVYWYQQALGLGLQFLLWYDEGEERNRGNFPPRFSGRQFPNYSSELNVNALELEDSALYLCASSSWTSNQPQHFGDGTRLSIL.

This clone was picked up one time. Within the sample, other DNA sequences also encode this same CDR3. The V call is TRBV18, the J call TRBJ1-2; maybe TRBD1 (5 bases). CDR1 is KGHSH, CDR2 LQKENI, per germline. V was clipped by 3 bases and J by 5 bases, with 7 bases between them. The CDR3 consists of 12 residues. The CDR3 loop is CASSPPGYGYTF. CDR3 nucleotide sequence: TGTGCCAGCTCACCTCCAGGGTATGGCTACACCTTC.

This clone showed up just a few times. V and J are TRBV7-2 and TRBJ2-7, with D uncertain. The germline CDR1 and CDR2 sequences are SGHTA and FQGNSA. Trimming removed 0 bases from V and 5 bases from J, with 17 bases in between. This CDR3 is 16 amino acids long. This chain's CDR3 is CASSLAGPRGSHEQYF. As DNA, the CDR3 is TGTGCCAGCAGCTTAGCTGGCCCCCGAGGTAGTCACGAGCAGTACTTC. Full variable domain (rest looked up from reference TRBV7-2 and TRBJ2-7): GAGVSQSPSNKVTEKGKDVELRCDPISGHTALYWYRQSLGQGLEFLIYFQGNSAPDKSGLPSDRFSAERTGGSVSTLTIQRTQQEDSAVYLCASSLAGPRGSHEQYFGPGTRLTVT.

The chain employs TRBV28 and TRBJ1-2, with D possibly matching TRBD1 (6 bases). The CDR3 is 15 residues long. Trimming removed 4 bases at V and 6 bases at J, with 18 bases between. The germline gives CDR1 MDHEN, CDR2 SYDVKM. CDR3 loop: CASSSSYRESHGYTF. For the CDR3, the DNA is TGTGCCAGCAGTTCATCTTACAGGGAGTCGCATGGCTACACCTTC.

The V gene is TRBV9, the J gene TRBJ1-6; tentatively, D is TRBD1 (6 bases). CDR1 is SGDLS, CDR2 YYNGEE, per germline. The V end was cut by 0 bases, the J end by 3 bases, with 10 bases between. The CDR3 is 16 amino acids. CDR3 loop: CASSVAEGGYNSPLHF. CDR3 DNA: TGTGCCAGCAGCGTAGCGGAAGGGGGCTATAATTCACCCCTCCACTTT.

This rearrangement joins TRBV2 to TRBJ2-3; 8 bases fit TRBD1. Per germline, CDR1 SNHLY and CDR2 FYNNEI. The CDR3 is made up of 15 amino acids. Unmatched junction bases numbered 3, after V lost 3 bases and J lost 1 base. As DNA, the CDR3 is TGTGCCAGCAGTGACCGGGACAGGCGCACAGATACGCAGTATTTT. It is translated as CASSDRDRRTDTQYF.

The rearrangement joins TRBV2 to TRBJ1-5, with D possibly being TRBD1 (5 bases). The CDR3 is 13 amino acids. The V end was cut by 7 bases, the J end by 4 bases, with 11 bases between. The germline V gene has CDR1 SNHLY and CDR2 FYNNEI. As DNA, the CDR3 is TGTGCCAGCAAGCTACAGGTAAATCAGCCCCAGCATTTT. This sequence encodes CASKLQVNQPQHF.

V and J are TRBV5-1 and TRBJ1-2; possible D gene TRBD1, 5 bases. From germline, CDR1 is SGHRS and CDR2 YFSETQ. V lost 5 bases, J lost 7 bases, and 9 bases lay in between. CDR3 length: 11 amino acids. The CDR3 bases are TGCGCCAGCAGAGACAGTTTTGGCTACACCTTC. The encoded protein is CASRDSFGYTF.

This clone was counted a few times. The CDR3 reads CASSSWDRVTYEQYV. CDR3 coding DNA: TGTGCCAGCAGCTCCTGGGACAGGGTGACCTACGAGCAGTACGTC. This rearrangement joins TRBV5-6 to TRBJ2-7; TRBD1 agrees at 9 bases. Trimming cost V 3 bases and J 2 bases; bases outside gene matches: 6. Germline CDR1 SGHDT, CDR2 YYEEEE. CDR3 length equals 15 residues.

The rearrangement joins TRBV6-1 to TRBJ2-7, with 8 bases lining up with TRBD2. Germline CDR1 and CDR2: MNHNS and SASEGT. V shed 1 base and J 7 bases; nucleotides not matched to a gene: 3. This CDR3 region has 13 residues. The CDR3, as DNA: TGTGCCAGCAGTGAAGGACTAGCGAGGGAGCAGTACGTC. This translates into CASSEGLAREQYV.

This clone has a single count. The gene calls are TRBV5-8 and TRBJ2-5; D unresolved. The CDR3 loop spans 13 amino acids. V lost 0 bases and J 2 bases, leaving 5 bases between the germline ends. Germline assignment: CDR1 SGHTS and CDR2 YDEGEE. In DNA, the CDR3 is TGTGCCAGCAGCTTGGCACAGCAAGAGACCCAGTACTTC. As protein: CASSLAQQETQYF.

The V gene is TRBV28, the J gene TRBJ1-4; D unresolved. The CDR3 is made up of 14 amino acids. The germline CDR1 and CDR2 sequences are MDHEN and SYDVKM. V was shortened by 6 bases and J by 0 bases, with 8 bases between the two germline ends. The CDR3 nucleotides are TGTGCCAGCAGCTCGCCAGCAACTAATGAAAAACTGTTTTTT. Residues: CASSSPATNEKLFF.

The V and J genes are TRBV5-1 and TRBJ2-2; 9 nucleotides agree with TRBD2. Germline V gives CDR1 SGHRS, CDR2 YFSETQ. J gave up 5 bases and V 5 bases, and 10 bases lay outside the gene matches. This CDR3 has 16 residues. The CDR3 region has the DNA TGCGCCAGCAGTTTTTCGGCTAGCGGGGCAACCGGGGAGCTGTTTTTT. Translated, it gives CASSFSASGATGELFF.

This clone showed up just once. V usage is TRBV5-4 and J usage is TRBJ2-1; 9 bases fit TRBD1. J lost 3 bases, V lost 4 bases, and 5 bases had no gene match. CDR3 length equals 15 residues. The germline CDR1 and CDR2 sequences are SGHNT and YYREEE (reference sequence). The CDR3: CASSRDRGDYNEQFF. The CDR3 nucleotides are TGTGCCAGCAGCCGTGACAGGGGGGACTACAATGAGCAGTTCTTC.

The chain is built from TRBV5-1 and TRBJ1-4; D perhaps matches TRBD1 (6 bases). Between the trimmed V and J ends, which lost 1 base and 4 bases, there was a span of 8 bases. CDR1 and CDR2 (germline): SGHRS, YFSETQ. This CDR3 region has 14 residues. The CDR3 loop is CASSLQGLNEKLFF. CDR3 bases: TGCGCCAGCAGCTTGCAGGGGCTTAATGAAAAACTGTTTTTT.

The chain couples TRBV3-1 (or the pseudogene TRBV3-2) to TRBJ2-1, with TRBD2 identical over 13 bases. This CDR3 is 15 amino acids long. Germline trimming cut 6 bases from V and 6 bases from J; bases unmatched to any gene: 5. Looked up from germline, CDR1 is LGHDT and CDR2 is YNNKEL (reference sequence). The DNA of the CDR3 is TGTGCCAGCAGACCAACTAGCGGGAGGGGCAATGAGCAGTTCTTC. It translates to CASRPTSGRGNEQFF.

The genes are TRBV18 and TRBJ2-2, with D possibly TRBD2 on 5 matching bases. Germline assignment: CDR1 KGHSH and CDR2 LQKENI. This CDR3 comprises 16 residues. V was trimmed by 1 base and J by 4 bases, leaving 13 bases between them. The DNA of the CDR3 is TGTGCCAGCTCACCACGTCCTACTAGTCCCACCGGGGAGCTGTTTTTT. Translated: CASSPRPTSPTGELFF.

V and J are TRBV11-3 and TRBJ2-2; the D gene is possibly TRBD2 (5 bases). With 5 bases removed from V and 0 bases from J, the gap between germline ends came to 13 bases. Germline CDR1 SGHNT, CDR2 YENEEA. This CDR3 is 16 amino acids long. CDR3 protein: CASSRQLGANTGELFF. In DNA, the CDR3 is TGTGCCAGCAGCCGACAACTAGGTGCGAACACCGGGGAGCTGTTTTTT.

This clone has ten or more counts. The V call is TRBV5-6, the J call TRBJ1-5, with 8 nucleotides matching TRBD1. With 4 bases clipped from V and 8 bases from J, the junction kept 5 bases outside the gene matches. Germline V gene sequence: CDR1 SGHDT, CDR2 YYEEEE. This CDR3 spans 13 amino acids. CDR3: CASSPGGLEPQHF. The CDR3 DNA reads as TGTGCCAGCAGCCCAGGGGGCTTAGAGCCCCAGCATTTT. Combining the CDR3 with reference TRBV5-6 and TRBJ1-5 gives the whole variable domain DAGVTQSPTHLIKTRGQQVTLRCSPKSGHDTVSWYQQALGQGPQFIFQYYEEEERQRGNFPDRFSGHQFPNYSSELNVNALLLGDSALYLCASSPGGLEPQHFGDGTRLSIL.

This clone was seen once. The J gene is TRBJ1-1, the V gene TRBV5-1; the D gene is possibly TRBD1 (5 bases). The CDR3 is 14 residues long. From germline, CDR1 is SGHRS and CDR2 YFSETQ. V was pared by 4 bases and J by 1 base, with 11 bases between. The CDR3 region is CASSQTTENTEAFF. The DNA for the CDR3 is TGCGCCAGCAGCCAGACGACAGAGAACACTGAAGCTTTCTTT.

The rearrangement uses TRBV10-1 and TRBJ1-5; no reliable D call. CDR1 is WNHNN, CDR2 SYGVQD, per germline (reference sequence). The CDR3 is made up of 13 amino acids. Trimming removed 0 bases at V and 7 bases at J, with 7 bases between. The CDR3, as DNA: TGCGCCAGCAGTGAGTCTTCCAGGCAGCCCCAGCATTTT. Amino acids: CASSESSRQPQHF.

The V call is TRBV2, the J call TRBJ2-1, with 12 bases lining up with TRBD2. Trimming at V came to 5 bases and at J to 1 base, leaving 3 bases not matched to a gene. Germline CDR1 is SNHLY and CDR2 is FYNNEI. The CDR3 totals 16 residues. CDR3: CASSWTSGASYNEQFF. DNA of the CDR3: TGTGCCAGCAGTTGGACTAGCGGGGCTTCCTACAATGAGCAGTTCTTC.

Only one count was recorded for this clone. V and J are TRBV7-2 and TRBJ1-5; TRBD1 might be the D (5 bases). Looked up from germline, CDR1 is SGHTA and CDR2 is FQGNSA. V lost 0 bases to trimming and J lost 0 bases, with 6 bases between them. This CDR3 contains 15 residues. CDR3 in DNA: TGTGCCAGCAGCTTAGCGGGGCTTAGCAATCAGCCCCAGCATTTT. This codes for CASSLAGLSNQPQHF.

The chain uses TRBV5-1 and TRBJ2-3; D uncertain. Germline V lookup: CDR1 SGHRS, CDR2 YFSETQ. V was clipped by 5 bases and J by 3 bases, with 4 bases between them. This CDR3 is built from 11 residues. CDR3 nucleotides: TGCGCCAGCAGTCATACAGATACGCAGTATTTT. Translated: CASSHTDTQYF.

This chain connects TRBV10-3 to TRBJ2-1; 11 positions agree with TRBD2. J gave up 2 bases and V 5 bases, and 8 bases lay outside the gene matches. Germline loops: CDR1 ENHRY, CDR2 SYGVKD. This CDR3 has 17 amino acids. CDR3: CAISYSGTSGPYNEQFF. In DNA, the CDR3 is TGTGCCATCAGTTATTCCGGGACTAGCGGACCCTACAATGAGCAGTTCTTC.

The chain uses TRBV5-4 and TRBJ2-2; D perhaps matches TRBD1 (5 bases). The CDR3 sequence is 16 residues long. The germline V and J ends were trimmed by 0 bases and 1 base, with 10 bases remaining between them. CDR1 is SGHNT, CDR2 YYREEE, per germline (reference sequence). The CDR3 nucleotides are TGTGCCAGCAGCTTGGCTGGGGCCTTGAACACCGGGGAGCTGTTTTTT. Translating it yields CASSLAGALNTGELFF.